This T cell receptor beta chain was captured by sequencing in a study of cytomegalovirus exposure and HLA in healthy donors. CDR3 length: 18 residues. Trimming left V 4 bases short and J 1 base short, with 22 bases between. In germline, CDR1 is MDHEN, CDR2 SYDVKM. Overall study results and limits: Follow-up analysis found HLA locus-dependent TCR association rates, highest for DRB1 and lowest for HLA-C. Trimming of TCR beta V- and J-genes showed a link, identified in a later analysis, to a missense DCLRE1C variant. What TCR beta sequences reportedly achieved was accurate prediction of HLA-A and HLA-B alleles in most subjects. Presence/absence analysis assumed near-uniform sequencing depth across donors.

With regard to this clone: Its antigen is undetermined.

With 60 Vbeta and 13 Jbeta primers, the PCR was carried out. Clones were sequenced by immunoSEQ multiplex PCR, and TCRdb holds only the in-frame ones, with some missing. This table holds tens of thousands of clones. V usage is TRBV28 and J usage is TRBJ1-2, with a tentative D call TRBD1 (6 bases). The sequencing input was PBMCs. The TCR sequence derives from a girl aged 10 to 17 in good health and CMV-seropositive. CDR3 residues: CASSSPGAWVLFNYGYTF. The CDR3 DNA is TGTGCCAGCAGTTCCCCAGGGGCTTGGGTACTTTTTAACTATGGCTACACCTTC.